The present T cell receptor beta chain was sequenced within a study of shared clonotypes between healthy human individuals. Over several immunoSEQ plates, each subset's genomic DNA was distributed in even portions. The method was immunoSEQ multiplex PCR; TCRdb's version includes in-frame clones alone and lacks a portion of them. The sample consists of a few million clones, less than 95% of them appearing once. Trimming left V 0 bases short and J 0 bases short, with 7 bases between. The germline V gene encodes CDR1 SGHTS and CDR2 YDEGEE. The CDR3 has 15 residues. Sequenced input: naive CD4+ T cells from PBMCs. The subset is: CD45RA+ positively selected. The sequence was collected from a man aged 18 to 30 in good health. Some clones in this sample may be carry-over from other donors' samples. The chain joins TRBV5-8 to TRBJ1-3; D not certain. In nucleotides, the CDR3 is TGTGCCAGCAGCTTGGGCGGAATCTCTGGAAACACCATATATTTT. It encodes CASSLGGISGNTIYF.